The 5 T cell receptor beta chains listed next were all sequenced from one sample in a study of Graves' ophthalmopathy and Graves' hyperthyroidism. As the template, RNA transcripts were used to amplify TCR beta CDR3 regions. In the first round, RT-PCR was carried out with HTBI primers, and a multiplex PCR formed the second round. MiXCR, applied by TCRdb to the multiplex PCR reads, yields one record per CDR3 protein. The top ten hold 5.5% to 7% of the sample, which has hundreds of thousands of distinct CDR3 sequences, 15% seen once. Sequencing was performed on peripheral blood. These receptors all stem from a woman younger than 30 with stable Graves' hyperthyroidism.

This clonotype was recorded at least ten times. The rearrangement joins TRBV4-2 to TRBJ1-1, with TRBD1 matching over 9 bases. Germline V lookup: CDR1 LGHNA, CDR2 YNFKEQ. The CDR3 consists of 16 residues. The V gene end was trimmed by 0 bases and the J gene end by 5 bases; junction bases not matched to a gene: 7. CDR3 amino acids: CASSQDGGTGNTEAFF. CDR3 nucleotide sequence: TGTGCCAGCAGCCAAGATGGCGGGACAGGGAATACTGAAGCTTTCTTT.

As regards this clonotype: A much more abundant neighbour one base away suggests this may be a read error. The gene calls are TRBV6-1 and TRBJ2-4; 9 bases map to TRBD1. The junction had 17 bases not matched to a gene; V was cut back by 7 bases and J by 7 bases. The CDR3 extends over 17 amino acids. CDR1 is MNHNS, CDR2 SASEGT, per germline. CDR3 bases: TGTGCCAGCATCCACCGGGGCTTGGGACAGGGCGGTAACATTCAGTACTTC. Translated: CASIHRGLGQGGNIQYF.

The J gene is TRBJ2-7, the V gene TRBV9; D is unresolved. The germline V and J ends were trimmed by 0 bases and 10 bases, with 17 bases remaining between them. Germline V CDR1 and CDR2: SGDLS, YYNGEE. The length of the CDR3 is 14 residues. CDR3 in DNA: TGTGCCAGCAGCGTAGGCCTCGGGCCTGTCGATCAGTACTTC. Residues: CASSVGLGPVDQYF.

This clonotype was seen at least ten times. CDR3 loop: CASSEVGSHSNYGYTF. CDR3 bases: TGTGCCAGTAGTGAGGTGGGCAGCCATTCTAACTATGGCTACACCTTC. J is TRBJ1-2 and V is TRBV19; D not resolved. Trimming stripped 5 bases from V and 0 bases from J, with 16 bases between. The length of the CDR3 is 16 residues. CDR1 is LNHDA and CDR2 is SQIVND in the germline V gene (reference sequence).

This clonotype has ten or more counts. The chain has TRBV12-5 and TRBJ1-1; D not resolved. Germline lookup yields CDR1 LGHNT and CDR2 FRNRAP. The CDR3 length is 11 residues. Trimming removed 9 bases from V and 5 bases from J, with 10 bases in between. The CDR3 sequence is CASLSGTEAFF. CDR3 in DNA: TGTGCTAGCCTCAGCGGAACTGAAGCTTTCTTT.